What follows is one TCR beta chain and its context. This clonotype was counted ten times or more. This clone's antigen is unknown. Within one base of it there is no much larger clone, and no base qualities were kept. The source of the sample is a study of breast tumors, draining lymph nodes, adjacent tissues listed by TCRdb under 2016. Regarding the study in general: The study compared TCR beta repertoires across tumor, adjacent nontumor tissue and axillary lymph nodes from breast cancer patients. The study was designed to assess the relationships and possible T-cell exchange between tumor, surrounding tissue and draining lymph node repertoires in human breast cancer.

Lymph node samples were obtained from the axillary draining lymph nodes of breast cancer patients. At the junction V is shortened by 4 bases and J by 11 bases; bases outside the gene matches: 7. Sequences SGHVS (CDR1) and FNYEAQ (CDR2) are obtained from the germline V gene. Measured from the cysteine to the phenylalanine, the CDR3 is 14 residues long. Only the CDR3 part of the read is kept: 42 bases, read in frame from the first base. Sequencing took place on an Illumina HiSeq 2000. Multiplex PCR amplification was used to build the TCR beta chain libraries. High-throughput sequencing was used to analyze the amplified TCR beta chain products. TCRdb ran its own pipeline on the public reads, namely fastp trimming at Q25 and MiXCR clone calling, and kept in-frame beta chains. When rows share a CDR3 protein, they turn into one entry using the most common DNA and genes. This sample comprises 200,000 or so distinct CDR3 sequences, roughly 29% of them detected only once. 4.3% of the sample comes from the top ten.

What the authors observed across the whole study: In luminal-like breast cancer, tumor and nontumor tissue repertoires resembled each other significantly more than in basal-like breast cancer. Tumors showed preferential V and J gene usage, and their T-cell repertoire diversity fell below that of lymph nodes yet above that of nontumor tissue. The data were judged consistent with most tumor T cells deriving from the lymph node and then expanding within tumor tissue. The conclusion that tumor T cells originate in lymph nodes was framed as consistent with a hypothesis rather than directly demonstrated.

This clonotype was obtained from a female donor with breast cancer. Some clones in this sample may be carry-over from other donors' samples. Sequencing input: axillary lymph node tissue. In this chain, TRBV7-6 is recombined with TRBJ1-6, and 8 junctional nucleotides match TRBD1. In nucleotide form, the sequence is TGTGCCAGCAGCTCGGTCACAGGGGGAGCACCCCTCCACTTT. Its protein is CASSSVTGGAPLHF.